This T cell receptor (beta chain) was sequenced during a study of T cells after yellow fever vaccination. The wider study: Each low-cell-number fraction was prepared by means of SMART-Seq v4 Ultra Low Input. The study, taken as a whole, reports: Among primary-vaccination clones, most reappeared after the booster, at just under 98% for CD4 and 85% to 90% for CD8.

As for this clonotype: The target antigen is unknown.

CDR3 length: 14 residues. V lost 3 bases, J lost 10 bases, and 16 bases lay in between. TCRdb ran MiXCR on the 5' RACE reads and lists one entry per CDR3 protein. The sample yields about 500,000 distinct CDR3 sequences, roughly a sixth seen once. The source of this sequence is a man aged 18 to 29 who received the YFV17D yellow fever vaccine. The sample here was PBMCs, taken about 5 days after the first yellow fever vaccination. The rearrangement joins TRBV12-3 or TRBV12-4 to TRBJ2-1; maybe TRBD2 (6 bases). The CDR3 DNA reads as TGTGCCAGCAGTTTGTCAGGAGGGAGGTTAGAGCAGTTCTTC. This sequence encodes CASSLSGGRLEQFF.